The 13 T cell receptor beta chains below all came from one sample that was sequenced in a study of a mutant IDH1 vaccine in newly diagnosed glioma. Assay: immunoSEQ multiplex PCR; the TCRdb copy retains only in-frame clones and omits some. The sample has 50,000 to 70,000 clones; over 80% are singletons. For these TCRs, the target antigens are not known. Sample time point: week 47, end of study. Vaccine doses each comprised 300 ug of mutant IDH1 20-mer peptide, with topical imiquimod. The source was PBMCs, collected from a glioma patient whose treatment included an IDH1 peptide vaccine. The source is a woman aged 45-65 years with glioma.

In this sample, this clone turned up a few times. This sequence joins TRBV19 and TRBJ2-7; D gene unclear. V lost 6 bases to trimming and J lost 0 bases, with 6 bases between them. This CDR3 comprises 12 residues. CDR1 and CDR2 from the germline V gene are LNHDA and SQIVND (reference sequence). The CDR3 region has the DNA TGTGCCAGTAGCCAGAGCTCCTACGAGCAGTACTTC. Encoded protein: CASSQSSYEQYF.

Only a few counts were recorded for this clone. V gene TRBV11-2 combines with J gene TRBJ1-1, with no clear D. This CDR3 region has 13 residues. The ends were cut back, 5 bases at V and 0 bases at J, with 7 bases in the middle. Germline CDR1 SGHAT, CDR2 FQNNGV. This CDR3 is CASSPHMNTEAFF. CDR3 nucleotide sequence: TGTGCCAGCAGCCCCCACATGAACACTGAAGCTTTCTTT.

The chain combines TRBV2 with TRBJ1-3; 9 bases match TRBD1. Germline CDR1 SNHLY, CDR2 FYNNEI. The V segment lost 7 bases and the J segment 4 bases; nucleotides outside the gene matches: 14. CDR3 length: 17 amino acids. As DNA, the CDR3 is TGTGCCAGCATGCGGGACAGGGTATTTTCGGGAGGAAACACCATATATTTT. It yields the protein CASMRDRVFSGGNTIYF.

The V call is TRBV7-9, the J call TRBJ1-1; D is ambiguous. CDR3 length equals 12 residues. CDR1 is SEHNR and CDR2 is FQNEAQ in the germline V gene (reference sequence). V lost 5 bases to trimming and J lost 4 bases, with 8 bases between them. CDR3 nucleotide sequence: TGTGCCAGCAGCCTAACTTCCACTGAAGCTTTCTTT. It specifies CASSLTSTEAFF.

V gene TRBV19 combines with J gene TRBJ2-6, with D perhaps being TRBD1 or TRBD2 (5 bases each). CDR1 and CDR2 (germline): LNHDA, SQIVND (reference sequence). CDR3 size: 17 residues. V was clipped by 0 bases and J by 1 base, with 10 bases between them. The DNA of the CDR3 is TGTGCCAGTAGTATAGAGGGACCGCTATCTGGGGCCAACGTCCTGACTTTC. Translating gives CASSIEGPLSGANVLTF.

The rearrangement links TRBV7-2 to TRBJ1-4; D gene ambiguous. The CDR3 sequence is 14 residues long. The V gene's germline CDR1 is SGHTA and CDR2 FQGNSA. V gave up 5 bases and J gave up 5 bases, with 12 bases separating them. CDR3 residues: CASSLAETNEKLFF. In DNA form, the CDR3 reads TGTGCCAGCAGCCTCGCCGAAACGAATGAAAAACTGTTTTTT.

The CDR3 is CASRGPGADYGYTF. The CDR3 bases are TGTGCCAGCCGGGGTCCGGGGGCGGACTATGGCTACACCTTC. The chain joins TRBV25-1 to TRBJ1-2, with D possibly TRBD1 on 6 matching bases. Trimming pared 8 bases from V and 3 bases from J, leaving 16 bases between. This CDR3 has 14 amino acids. The germline V gene encodes CDR1 MGHDK and CDR2 SYGVNS.

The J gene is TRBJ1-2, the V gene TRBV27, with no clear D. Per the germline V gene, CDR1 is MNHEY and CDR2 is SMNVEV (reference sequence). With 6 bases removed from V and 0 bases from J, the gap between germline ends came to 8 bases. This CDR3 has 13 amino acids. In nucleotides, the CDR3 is TGTGCCAGCAGCCGTTCGCCTAACTATGGCTACACCTTC. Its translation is CASSRSPNYGYTF.

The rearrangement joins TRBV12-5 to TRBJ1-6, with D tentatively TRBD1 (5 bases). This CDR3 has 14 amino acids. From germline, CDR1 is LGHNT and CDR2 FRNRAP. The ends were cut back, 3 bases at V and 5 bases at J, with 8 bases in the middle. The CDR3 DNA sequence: TGTGCTAGTGGTTTAGACAGCAATAATTCACCCCTCCACTTT. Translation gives CASGLDSNNSPLHF.

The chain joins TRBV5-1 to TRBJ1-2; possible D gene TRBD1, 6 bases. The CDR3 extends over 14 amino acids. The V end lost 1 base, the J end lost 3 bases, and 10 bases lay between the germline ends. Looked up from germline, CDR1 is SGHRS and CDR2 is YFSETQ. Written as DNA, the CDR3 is TGCGCCAGCAGCTTGACAGGGACGGACTATGGCTACACCTTC. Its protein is CASSLTGTDYGYTF.

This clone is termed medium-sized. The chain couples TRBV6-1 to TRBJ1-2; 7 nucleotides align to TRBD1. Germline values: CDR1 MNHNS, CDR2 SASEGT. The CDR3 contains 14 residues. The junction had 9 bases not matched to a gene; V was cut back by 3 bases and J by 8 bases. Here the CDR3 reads CASSEGGGGWGYTF. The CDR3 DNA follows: TGTGCCAGCAGTGAGGGAGGAGGGGGCTGGGGCTACACCTTC.

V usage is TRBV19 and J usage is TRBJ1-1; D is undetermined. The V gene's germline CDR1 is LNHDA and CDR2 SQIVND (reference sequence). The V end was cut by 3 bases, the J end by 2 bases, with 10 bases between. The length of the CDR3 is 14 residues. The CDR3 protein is CASSIEGPNTEAFF. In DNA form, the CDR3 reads TGTGCCAGTAGTATCGAGGGTCCCAACACTGAAGCTTTCTTT.

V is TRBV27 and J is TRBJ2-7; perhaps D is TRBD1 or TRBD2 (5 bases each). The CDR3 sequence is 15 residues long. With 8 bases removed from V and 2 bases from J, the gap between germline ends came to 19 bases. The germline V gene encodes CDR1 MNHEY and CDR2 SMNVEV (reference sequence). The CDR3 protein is CASQDGTITPYEQYF. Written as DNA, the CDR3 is TGTGCCAGCCAGGACGGGACCATTACCCCCTACGAGCAGTACTTC.